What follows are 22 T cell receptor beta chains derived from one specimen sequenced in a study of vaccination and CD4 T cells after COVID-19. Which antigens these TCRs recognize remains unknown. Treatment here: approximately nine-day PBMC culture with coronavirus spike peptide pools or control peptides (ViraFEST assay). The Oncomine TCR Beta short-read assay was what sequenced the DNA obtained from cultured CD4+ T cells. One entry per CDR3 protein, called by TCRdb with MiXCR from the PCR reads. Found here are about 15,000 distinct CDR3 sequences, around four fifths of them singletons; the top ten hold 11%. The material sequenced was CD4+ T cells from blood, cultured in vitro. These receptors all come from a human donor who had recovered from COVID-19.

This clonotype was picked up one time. CDR3 loop: CSARQGAGNIQYF. CDR3 sequence (DNA): TGCAGTGCTAGACAGGGGGCGGGAAACATTCAGTACTTC. J is TRBJ2-4 and V is TRBV20-1; the match to TRBD1 covers 8 bases. This CDR3 is 13 amino acids long. CDR1 is DFQATT, CDR2 SNEGSKA, per germline (reference sequence). The junction had 3 bases not matched to a gene; V was cut back by 2 bases and J by 6 bases.

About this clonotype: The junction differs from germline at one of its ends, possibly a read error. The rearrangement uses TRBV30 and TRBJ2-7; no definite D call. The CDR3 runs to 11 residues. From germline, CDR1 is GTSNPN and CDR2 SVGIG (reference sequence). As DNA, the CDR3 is TGTGCCTTGAGTTCGCTTGACGAGCAGTACTTC. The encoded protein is CALSSLDEQYF.

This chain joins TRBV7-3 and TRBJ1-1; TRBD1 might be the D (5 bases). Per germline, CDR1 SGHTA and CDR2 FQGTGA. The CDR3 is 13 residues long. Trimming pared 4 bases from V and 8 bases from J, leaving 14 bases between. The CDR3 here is CASSWGGFSEAFF. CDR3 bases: TGTGCCAGCAGCTGGGGGGGGTTTAGCGAAGCTTTCTTT.

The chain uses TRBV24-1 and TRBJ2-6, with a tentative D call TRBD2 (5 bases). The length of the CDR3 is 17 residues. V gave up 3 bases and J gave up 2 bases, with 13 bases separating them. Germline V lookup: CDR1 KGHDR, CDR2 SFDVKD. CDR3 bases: TGTGCCACCAGTGATCCGTTCGGGGTAGCTGGGGCCAACGTCCTGACTTTC. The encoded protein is CATSDPFGVAGANVLTF.

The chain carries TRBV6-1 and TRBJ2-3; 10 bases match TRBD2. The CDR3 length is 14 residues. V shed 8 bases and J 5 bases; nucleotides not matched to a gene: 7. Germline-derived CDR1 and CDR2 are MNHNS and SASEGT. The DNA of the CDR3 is TGTGCCAGCCGCCTAGCGGGAGTATTAGATACGCAGTATTTT. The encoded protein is CASRLAGVLDTQYF.

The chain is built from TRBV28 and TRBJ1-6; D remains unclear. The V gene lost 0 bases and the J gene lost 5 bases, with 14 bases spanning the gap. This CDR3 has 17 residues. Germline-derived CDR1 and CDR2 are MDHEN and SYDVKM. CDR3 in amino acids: CASSLWAGGSDNSPLHF. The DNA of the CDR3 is TGTGCCAGCAGTTTATGGGCAGGCGGTTCGGATAATTCACCCCTCCACTTT.

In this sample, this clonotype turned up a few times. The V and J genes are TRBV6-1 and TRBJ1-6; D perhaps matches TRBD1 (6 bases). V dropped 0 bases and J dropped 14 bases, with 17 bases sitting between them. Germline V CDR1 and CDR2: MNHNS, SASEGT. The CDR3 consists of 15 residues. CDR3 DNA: TGTGCCAGCAGTGAAGCCGGGACACTTGGGTCGTCCCTCCACTTT. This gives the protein CASSEAGTLGSSLHF.

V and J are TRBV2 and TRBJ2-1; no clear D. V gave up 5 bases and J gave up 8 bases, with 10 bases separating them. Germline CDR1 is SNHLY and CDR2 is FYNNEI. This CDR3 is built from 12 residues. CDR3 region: CASSLGFDEQFF. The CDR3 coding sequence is TGTGCCAGCAGTCTGGGTTTTGATGAGCAGTTCTTC.

The CDR3: CASSEAGSVPNTEAFF. CDR3 sequence (DNA): TGTGCCAGCAGTGAAGCTGGGAGCGTACCGAACACTGAAGCTTTCTTT. V is TRBV6-1 and J is TRBJ1-1; D ambiguous. Trimming cost V 0 bases and J 1 base, with 12 bases left between them. The CDR3 has 16 amino acids. Germline CDR1 reads MNHNS; CDR2 reads SASEGT.

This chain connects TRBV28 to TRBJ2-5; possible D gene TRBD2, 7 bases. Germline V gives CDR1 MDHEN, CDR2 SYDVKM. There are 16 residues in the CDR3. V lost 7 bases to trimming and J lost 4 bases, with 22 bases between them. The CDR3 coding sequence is TGTGCCAGCACCACGAGGGGAGGGCAGGGGCGAGAGACCCAGTACTTC. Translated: CASTTRGGQGRETQYF.

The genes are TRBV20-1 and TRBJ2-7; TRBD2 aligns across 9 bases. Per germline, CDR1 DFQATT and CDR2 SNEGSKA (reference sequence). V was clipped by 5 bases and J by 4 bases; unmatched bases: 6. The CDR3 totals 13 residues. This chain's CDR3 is CSAGLATGYEQYF. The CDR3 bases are TGCAGTGCTGGACTAGCGACCGGTTACGAGCAGTACTTC.

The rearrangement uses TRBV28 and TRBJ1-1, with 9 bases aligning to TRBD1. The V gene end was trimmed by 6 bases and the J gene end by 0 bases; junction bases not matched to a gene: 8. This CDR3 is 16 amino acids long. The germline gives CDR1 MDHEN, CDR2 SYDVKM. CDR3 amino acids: CASRAGGTGMNTEAFF. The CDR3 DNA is TGTGCCAGCAGAGCTGGGGGGACAGGGATGAACACTGAAGCTTTCTTT.

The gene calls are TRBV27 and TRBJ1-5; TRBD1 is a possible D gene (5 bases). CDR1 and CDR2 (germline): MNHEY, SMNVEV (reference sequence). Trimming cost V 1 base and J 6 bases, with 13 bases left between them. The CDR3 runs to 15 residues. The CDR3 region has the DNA TGTGCCAGCAGTTTATTCCGGGCAGGGAGTCAGCCCCAGCATTTT. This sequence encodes CASSLFRAGSQPQHF.

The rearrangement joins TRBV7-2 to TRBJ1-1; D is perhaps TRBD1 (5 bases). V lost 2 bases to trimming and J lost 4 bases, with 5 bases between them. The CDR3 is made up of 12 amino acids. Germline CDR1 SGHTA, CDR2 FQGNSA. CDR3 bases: TGTGCCAGCAGCTTAAGGGGCACTGAAGCTTTCTTT. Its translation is CASSLRGTEAFF.

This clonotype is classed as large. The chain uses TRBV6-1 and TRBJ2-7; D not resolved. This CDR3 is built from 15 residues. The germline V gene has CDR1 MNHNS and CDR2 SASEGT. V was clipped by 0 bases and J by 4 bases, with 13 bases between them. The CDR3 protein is CASSEAHWGSYEQYF. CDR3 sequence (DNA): TGTGCCAGCAGTGAAGCCCATTGGGGTTCGTACGAGCAGTACTTC.

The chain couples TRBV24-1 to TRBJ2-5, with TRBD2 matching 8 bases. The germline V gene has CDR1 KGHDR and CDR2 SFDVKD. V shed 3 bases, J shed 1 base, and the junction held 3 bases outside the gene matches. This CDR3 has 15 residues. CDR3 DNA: TGTGCCACCAGTGATCCGACTAGCGCCCAAGAGACCCAGTACTTC. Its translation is CATSDPTSAQETQYF.

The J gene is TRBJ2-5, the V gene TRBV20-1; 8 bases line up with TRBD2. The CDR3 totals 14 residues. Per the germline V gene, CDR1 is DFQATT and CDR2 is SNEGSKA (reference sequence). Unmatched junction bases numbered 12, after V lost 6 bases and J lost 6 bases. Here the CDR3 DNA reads TGCAGTGCCCCCGGGGGGGGAGGGCAGCAGACCCAGTACTTC. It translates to CSAPGGGGQQTQYF.

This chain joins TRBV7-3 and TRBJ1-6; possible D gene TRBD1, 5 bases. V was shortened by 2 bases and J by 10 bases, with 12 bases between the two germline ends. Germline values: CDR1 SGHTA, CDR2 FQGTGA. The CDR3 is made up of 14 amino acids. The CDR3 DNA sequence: TGTGCCAGCAGCTTAGAGGGGTTTCGATCACCCCTCCACTTT. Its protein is CASSLEGFRSPLHF.

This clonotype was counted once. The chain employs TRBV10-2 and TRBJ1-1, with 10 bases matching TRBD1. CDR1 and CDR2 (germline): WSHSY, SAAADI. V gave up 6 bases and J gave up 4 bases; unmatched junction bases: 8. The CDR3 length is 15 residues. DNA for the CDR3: TGCGCCAGCAGCTACCGACAGGGGGCGGGCACTGAAGCTTTCTTT. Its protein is CASSYRQGAGTEAFF.

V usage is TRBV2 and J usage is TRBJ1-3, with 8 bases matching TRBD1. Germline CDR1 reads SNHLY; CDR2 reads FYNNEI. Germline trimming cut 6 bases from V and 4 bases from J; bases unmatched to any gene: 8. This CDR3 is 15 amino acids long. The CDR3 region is CASRRSWDRGNTIYF. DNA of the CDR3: TGTGCCAGCAGGAGGTCTTGGGACAGGGGAAACACCATATATTTT.

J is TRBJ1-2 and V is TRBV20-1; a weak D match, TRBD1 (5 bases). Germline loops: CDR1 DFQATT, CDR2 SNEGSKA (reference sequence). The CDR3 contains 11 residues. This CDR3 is CRPRGVDGYTF. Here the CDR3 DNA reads TGCAGACCCCGAGGGGTGGACGGCTACACCTTC.

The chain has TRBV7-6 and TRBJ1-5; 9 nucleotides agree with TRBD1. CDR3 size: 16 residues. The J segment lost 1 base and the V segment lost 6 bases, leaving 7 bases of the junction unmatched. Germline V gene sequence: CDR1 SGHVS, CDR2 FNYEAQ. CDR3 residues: CASSPTGGGSNQPQHF. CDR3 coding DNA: TGTGCCAGCAGTCCAACAGGGGGCGGGAGCAATCAGCCCCAGCATTTT.